Each of the 5 T cell receptor beta chains below was sequenced from the same sample in a study of T cell responses to AZD1222 COVID-19 vaccine. Profiling relied on immunoSEQ multiplex PCR, and the TCRdb table lists in-frame clones only, not all of them. The data show about 180,000 clones, with just over 85% seen just once and about 9.9% held by the top ten. Material: peripheral blood, obtained 28 days after the second AZD1222 dose. All receptors come from an adult who received the AZD1222 COVID-19 vaccine.

CDR3 amino acids: CASRPGTSGSSLHTQYF. The CDR3 region has the DNA TGTGCCAGCAGACCCGGGACTAGCGGATCGTCGTTGCATACGCAGTATTTT. This rearrangement joins TRBV5-4 to TRBJ2-3; 11 positions match TRBD2. V was pared by 5 bases and J by 7 bases, with 15 bases of the junction left unmatched. This CDR3 has 17 amino acids. Germline CDR1 reads SGHNT; CDR2 reads YYREEE (reference sequence).

V usage is TRBV7-2 and J usage is TRBJ2-3; no clear D. The V gene's germline CDR1 is SGHTA and CDR2 FQGNSA. V lost 5 bases and J 6 bases, leaving 12 bases between the germline ends. This CDR3 is 13 amino acids long. Here the CDR3 reads CASSPGPDDTQYF. CDR3 sequence (DNA): TGTGCCAGCAGCCCCGGACCAGACGATACGCAGTATTTT.

The gene calls are TRBV12-3 or TRBV12-4 and TRBJ2-5; D is ambiguous. The V gene lost 7 bases and the J gene lost 4 bases, with 7 bases spanning the gap. The CDR3 has 11 residues. The CDR3 region is CASMTIETQYF. The CDR3 DNA sequence: TGTGCCAGCATGACCATAGAGACCCAGTACTTC.

The V call is TRBV4-2, the J call TRBJ2-7, with 10 bases identical to TRBD2. In germline, CDR1 is LGHNA, CDR2 YNFKEQ. CDR3 length equals 16 residues. V dropped 0 bases and J dropped 5; count of bases not matched to a gene: 7. The CDR3 sequence: CASSQEESGGANEQYF. The CDR3 nucleotides read TGTGCCAGCAGCCAAGAAGAAAGCGGGGGGGCTAACGAGCAGTACTTC.

The chain links TRBV5-1 to TRBJ1-1, with D unresolved. Germline-derived CDR1 and CDR2 are SGHRS and YFSETQ. Between the trimmed V and J ends, which lost 4 bases and 10 bases, there was a span of 20 bases. This CDR3 has 14 amino acids. The CDR3 spells CASSPDRPSMRAFF. As DNA, the CDR3 is TGCGCCAGCAGCCCCGATCGTCCGTCGATGAGAGCTTTCTTT.